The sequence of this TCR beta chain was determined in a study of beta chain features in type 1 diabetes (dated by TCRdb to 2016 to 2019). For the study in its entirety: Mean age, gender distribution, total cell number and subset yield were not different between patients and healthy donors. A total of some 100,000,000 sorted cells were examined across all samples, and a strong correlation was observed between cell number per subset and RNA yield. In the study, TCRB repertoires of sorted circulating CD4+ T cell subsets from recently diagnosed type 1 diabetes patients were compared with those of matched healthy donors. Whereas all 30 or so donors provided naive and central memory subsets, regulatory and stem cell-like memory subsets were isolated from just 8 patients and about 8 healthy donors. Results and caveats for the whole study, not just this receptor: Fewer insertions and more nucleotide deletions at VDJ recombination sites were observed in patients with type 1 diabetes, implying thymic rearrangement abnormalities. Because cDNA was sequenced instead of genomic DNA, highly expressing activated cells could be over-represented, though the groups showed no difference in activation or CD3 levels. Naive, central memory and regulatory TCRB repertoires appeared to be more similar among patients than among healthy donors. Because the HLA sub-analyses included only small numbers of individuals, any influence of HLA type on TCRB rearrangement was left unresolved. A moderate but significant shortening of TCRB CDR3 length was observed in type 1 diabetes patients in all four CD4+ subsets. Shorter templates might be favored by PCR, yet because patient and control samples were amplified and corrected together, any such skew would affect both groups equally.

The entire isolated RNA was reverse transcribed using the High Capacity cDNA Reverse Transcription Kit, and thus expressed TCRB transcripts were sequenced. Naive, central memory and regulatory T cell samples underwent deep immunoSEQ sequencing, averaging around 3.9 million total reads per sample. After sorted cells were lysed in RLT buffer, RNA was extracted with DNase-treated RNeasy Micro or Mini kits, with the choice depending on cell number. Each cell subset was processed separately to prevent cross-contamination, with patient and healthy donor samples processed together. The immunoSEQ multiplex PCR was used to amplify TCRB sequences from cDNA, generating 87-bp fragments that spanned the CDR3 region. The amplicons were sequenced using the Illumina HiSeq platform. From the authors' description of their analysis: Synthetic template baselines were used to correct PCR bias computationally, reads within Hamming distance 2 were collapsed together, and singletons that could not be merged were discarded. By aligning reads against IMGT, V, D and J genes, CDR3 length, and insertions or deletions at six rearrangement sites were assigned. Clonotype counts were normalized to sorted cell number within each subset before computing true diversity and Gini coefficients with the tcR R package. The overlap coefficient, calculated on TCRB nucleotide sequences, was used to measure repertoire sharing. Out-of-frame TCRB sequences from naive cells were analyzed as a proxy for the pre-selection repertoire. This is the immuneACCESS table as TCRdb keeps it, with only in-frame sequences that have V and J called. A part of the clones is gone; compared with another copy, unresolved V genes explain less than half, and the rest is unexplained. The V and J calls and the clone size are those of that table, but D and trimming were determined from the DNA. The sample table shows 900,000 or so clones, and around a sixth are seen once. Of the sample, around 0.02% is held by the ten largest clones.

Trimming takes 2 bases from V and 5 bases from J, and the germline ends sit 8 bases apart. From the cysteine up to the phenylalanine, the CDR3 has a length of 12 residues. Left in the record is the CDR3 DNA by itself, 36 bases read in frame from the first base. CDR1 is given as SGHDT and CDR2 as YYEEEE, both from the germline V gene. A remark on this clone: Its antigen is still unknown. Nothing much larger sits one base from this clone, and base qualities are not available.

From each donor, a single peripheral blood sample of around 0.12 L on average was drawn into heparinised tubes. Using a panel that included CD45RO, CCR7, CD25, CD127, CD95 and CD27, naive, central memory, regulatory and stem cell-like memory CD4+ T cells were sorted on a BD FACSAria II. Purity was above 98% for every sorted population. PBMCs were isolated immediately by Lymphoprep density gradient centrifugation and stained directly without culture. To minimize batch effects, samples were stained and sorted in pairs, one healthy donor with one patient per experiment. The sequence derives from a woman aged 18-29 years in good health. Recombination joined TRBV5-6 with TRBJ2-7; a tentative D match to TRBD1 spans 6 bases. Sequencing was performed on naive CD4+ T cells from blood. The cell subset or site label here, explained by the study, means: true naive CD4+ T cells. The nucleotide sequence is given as TGTGCCAGCAGCTTTACAGGGAACGAGCAGTACTTC. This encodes CASSFTGNEQYF.